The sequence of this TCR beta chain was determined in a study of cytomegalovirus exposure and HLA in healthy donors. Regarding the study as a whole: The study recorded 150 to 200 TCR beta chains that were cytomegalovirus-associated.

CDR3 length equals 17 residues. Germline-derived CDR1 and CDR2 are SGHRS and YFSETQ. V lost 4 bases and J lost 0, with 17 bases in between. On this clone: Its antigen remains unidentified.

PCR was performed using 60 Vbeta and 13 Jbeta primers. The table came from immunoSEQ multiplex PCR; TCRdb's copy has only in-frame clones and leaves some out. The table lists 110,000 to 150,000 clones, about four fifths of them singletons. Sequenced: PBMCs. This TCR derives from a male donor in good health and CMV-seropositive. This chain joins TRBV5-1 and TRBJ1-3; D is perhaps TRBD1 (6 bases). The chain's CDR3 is CASSLTYDRLSGNTIYF. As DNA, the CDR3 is TGCGCCAGCAGCCTAACCTACGACAGGCTCTCTGGAAACACCATATATTTT.